This is a list of T cell receptor beta chains from one sample in a study of STAT5B mutations in CD4+ large granular lymphocyte leukemia. Generated by immunoSEQ multiplex PCR, the TCRdb table keeps only in-frame clones and is missing some. The data hold 40,000 to 55,000 clones, with 65% to 90% observed a single time. The sample comprised CD4+ T cells from blood buffy coats. The receptors come from a human donor in good health. Both conserved end residues are part of each CDR3. D genes are given only for firm matches. Clone size is shown for a subset of rows, as once, few, many or a class of expanded clone.

clone_size: -
v_call: TRBV11-3
d_call: TRBD1
j_call: TRBJ2-2
cdr3_nt: TGTGCCAGCAGCCTCCGACAGGGGGGCTCATCGAACACCGGGGAGCTGTTTTTT
cdr3_aa: CASSLRQGGSSNTGELFF

clone_size: -
v_call: TRBV13
d_call: TRBD2
j_call: TRBJ2-1
cdr3_nt: TGTGCCAGCAGTCTTAGCGGGGGCTCCTACAATGAGCAGTTCTTC
cdr3_aa: CASSLSGGSYNEQFF

clone_size: once
v_call: TRBV9
d_call: TRBD2
j_call: TRBJ2-1
cdr3_nt: TGTGCCAGCAGCACTCGGACTAGCGGGGGCTCCTACAATGAGCAGTTCTTC
cdr3_aa: CASSTRTSGGSYNEQFF

clone_size: -
v_call: TRBV7-2
d_call: -
j_call: TRBJ2-7
cdr3_nt: TGTGCCAGCAGCTTAACTCTAGTGGCCTACGAGCAGTACTTC
cdr3_aa: CASSLTLVAYEQYF

clone_size: -
v_call: TRBV7-9
d_call: TRBD2
j_call: TRBJ2-1
cdr3_nt: TGTGCCAGCAGCCTACGGGGGAGCGGGAACAATGAGCAGTTCTTC
cdr3_aa: CASSLRGSGNNEQFF

clone_size: -
v_call: TRBV5-1
d_call: -
j_call: TRBJ1-3
cdr3_nt: TGCGCCAGCAGCTTGGGGGCCGGGGCCGGCGCCATATATTTT
cdr3_aa: CASSLGAGAGAIYF

clone_size: -
v_call: TRBV5-1
d_call: TRBD1
j_call: TRBJ1-2
cdr3_nt: TGCGCCAGCAGCACCTCGACAGGGGACTATGGCTACACCTTC
cdr3_aa: CASSTSTGDYGYTF

clone_size: few
v_call: TRBV10-2
d_call: -
j_call: TRBJ1-2
cdr3_nt: TGCGCCAGCAGCGGGGGCTATGGCTACACCTTC
cdr3_aa: CASSGGYGYTF

clone_size: -
v_call: TRBV7-9
d_call: -
j_call: TRBJ2-2
cdr3_nt: TGTGCCAGCAGCCTTTGGCCCTCCCCCGGGGAGCTGTTTTTT
cdr3_aa: CASSLWPSPGELFF

clone_size: once
v_call: TRBV29-1
d_call: -
j_call: TRBJ2-7
cdr3_nt: TGCAGCGTTTCGAGGGAGCCCCTCTACGAGCAGTACTTC
cdr3_aa: CSVSREPLYEQYF

clone_size: -
v_call: TRBV19
d_call: -
j_call: TRBJ1-2
cdr3_nt: TGTGCCAGTAGTACCTCTGGAGGCCGGCAGCTTAACTATGGCTACACCTTC
cdr3_aa: CASSTSGGRQLNYGYTF